These T cell receptor beta chains were read from a single sample in a study of shared clonotypes between healthy human individuals. Only in-frame clones appear in the TCRdb table, and some are missing; sequencing was by immunoSEQ multiplex PCR. The sample lists millions of clones, roughly 95% occurring once. Sequenced: naive CD4+ T cells sorted from blood. The receptors come from a man aged 18 to 30 in good health. The CDR3 runs from the conserved cysteine through the conserved F or W. A D gene is named only where the DNA matches it firmly. Rows give clone size only sometimes, using once, few, many, or a class for an expanded clone.

j_call,v_call,clone_size,d_call,cdr3_nt,cdr3_aa
TRBJ2-1,TRBV29-1,-,TRBD2,TGCAGCGTTTATCAGACTAGCGGGAGCTCCTACAATGAGCAGTTCTTC,CSVYQTSGSSYNEQFF
TRBJ2-7,TRBV2,-,TRBD2,TGTGCCAGCAGTAAGGGGACCGGACTAGCGGGGAACTCCTACGAGCAGTACTTC,CASSKGTGLAGNSYEQYF
TRBJ1-1,TRBV10-3,-,-,TGTGCCATCAGTGAGTCGTCTGAAGCTTTCTTT,CAISESSEAFF
TRBJ2-1,TRBV5-1,-,TRBD2,TGCGCCAGCAGCTTATTCGGGACTAGTTACAATGAGCAGTTCTTC,CASSLFGTSYNEQFF
TRBJ2-3,TRBV6-1,-,-,TGTGCCAGCAGTTTGGGGCCTAGCACAGATACGCAGTATTTT,CASSLGPSTDTQYF
TRBJ2-2,TRBV6-4,-,-,TGTGCCAGCAGCGCCCGTCGAGCTCTAGTGCACACCGGGGAGCTGTTTTTT,CASSARRALVHTGELFF
TRBJ1-6,TRBV7-2,-,TRBD1,TGTGCCAGCAGCGAGAGGACAGGGAGGTATTCACCCCTCCACTTT,CASSERTGRYSPLHF
TRBJ2-1,TRBV29-1,-,TRBD2,TGCAGCGTTGAAGATCTGGGCGGGGGGCGCCTAAATGAGCAGTTCTTC,CSVEDLGGGRLNEQFF
TRBJ1-4,TRBV14,-,-,TGTGCCAGCAGCTCAACAGGGAGGGGAACTAATGAAAAACTGTTTTTT,CASSSTGRGTNEKLFF
TRBJ2-7,TRBV7-2,-,TRBD2,TGTGCCAGCAGCTTAGTACTAGCGGTCTACGAGCAGTACTTC,CASSLVLAVYEQYF
TRBJ2-5,TRBV28,-,-,TGTGCCAGCGCGGGGCCCTACCAAGAGACCCAGTACTTC,CASAGPYQETQYF
TRBJ2-7,TRBV25-1,-,-,TGTGCCAGCACCGAATCCACCCTGGGGCCCTCTGGTGAGCAGTACTTC,CASTESTLGPSGEQYF
TRBJ2-1,TRBV4-1,once,-,TGCGCCAGCAGCCTGAGCGTAGTGGGGCAGTCGTACAATGAGCAGTTCTTC,CASSLSVVGQSYNEQFF
TRBJ2-3,TRBV6-5,-,TRBD1,TGTGCCAGCACTGATACAGGGGGGGATACGCAGTATTTT,CASTDTGGDTQYF
TRBJ1-3,TRBV6-1,-,-,TGTGCCAGCAGTGAAAGGTCCCTCGGTGGAAACACCATATATTTT,CASSERSLGGNTIYF
TRBJ2-5,TRBV6-1,-,-,TGTGCCAGCAGTGAAGTGAGGGTTACCCAGTACTTC,CASSEVRVTQYF
TRBJ1-5,TRBV6-8,once,-,TGTGCCAGCAGCCCCAGGCGGGGGCCGTATTATCAGCCCCAGCATTTT,CASSPRRGPYYQPQHF
TRBJ2-7,TRBV7-2,-,-,TGTGCCAGCAGCCACGGGACCTACGAGCAGTACTTC,CASSHGTYEQYF
TRBJ2-7,TRBV10-3,-,-,TGTGCCATCAGTGAGGGAGGGGGGCAATACGAGCAGTACTTC,CAISEGGGQYEQYF
TRBJ2-1,TRBV5-4,-,TRBD2,TGTGCCAGCACCCCCTCGCGCGGGGGTTTTGATGAGCAGTTCTTC,CASTPSRGGFDEQFF
TRBJ2-2,TRBV10-3,-,-,TGTGCCATCAGTGAGTGGCAGGACACCGGGGAGCTGTTTTTT,CAISEWQDTGELFF
TRBJ1-3,TRBV19,-,TRBD1,TGTGCCAGTAGTTCAACGGACAGGGGGCCTGGAAACACCATATATTTT,CASSSTDRGPGNTIYF